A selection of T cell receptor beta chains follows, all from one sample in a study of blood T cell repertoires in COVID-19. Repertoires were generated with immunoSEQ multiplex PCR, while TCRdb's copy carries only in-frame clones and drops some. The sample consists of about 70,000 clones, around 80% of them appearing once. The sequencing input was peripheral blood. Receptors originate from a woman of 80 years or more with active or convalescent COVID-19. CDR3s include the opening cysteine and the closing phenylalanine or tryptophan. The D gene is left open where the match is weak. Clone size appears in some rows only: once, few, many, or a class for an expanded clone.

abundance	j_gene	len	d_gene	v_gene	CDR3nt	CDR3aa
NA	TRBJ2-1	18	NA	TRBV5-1	TGCGCCAGCAGATTCCGGACAGCTACCCTTAGAACGATCAATGAGCAGTTCTTC	CASRFRTATLRTINEQFF
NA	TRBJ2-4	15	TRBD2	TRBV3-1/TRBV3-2	TGTGCCAGCAGCCAAGATCGGACTAGCGGGAACATTCAGTACTTC	CASSQDRTSGNIQYF
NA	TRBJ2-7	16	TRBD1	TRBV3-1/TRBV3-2	TGTGCCAGCAGCCAACAACCGGGACAGGGGGCTGGCGAGCAGTACTTC	CASSQQPGQGAGEQYF
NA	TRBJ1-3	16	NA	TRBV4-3	TGCGCCAGCAGCCAAGGTTGGGGCCAGGGGAGAAACACCATATATTTT	CASSQGWGQGRNTIYF
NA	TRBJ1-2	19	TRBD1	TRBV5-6	TGTGCCAGCAGCTTTCGGACGACAGGGGGCTCTCCTCTTAACTATGGCTACACCTTC	CASSFRTTGGSPLNYGYTF
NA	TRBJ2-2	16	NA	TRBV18	TGTGCCAGCTCACCACCGGGCGGGTCGAACACCGGGGAGCTGTTTTTT	CASSPPGGSNTGELFF
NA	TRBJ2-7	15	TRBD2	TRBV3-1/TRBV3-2	TGTGCCAGCAGCCAAGATCAAGCGGGAGGGTACGAGCAGTACTTC	CASSQDQAGGYEQYF
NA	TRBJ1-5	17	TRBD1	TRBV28	TGTGCCACATCCCCCCGACAGGGTCTGATAAGCAATCAGCCCCAGCATTTT	CATSPRQGLISNQPQHF
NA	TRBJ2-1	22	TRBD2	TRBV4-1	TGCGCCAGCAGCCAGGCACGGGGGCTACCGGGACTAGCGGGGGGCCCCTACAATGAGCAGTTCTTC	CASSQARGLPGLAGGPYNEQFF
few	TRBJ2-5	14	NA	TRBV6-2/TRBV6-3	TGTGCCAGCAGTTTCGACAGGCGAGGGGAGACCCAGTACTTC	CASSFDRRGETQYF
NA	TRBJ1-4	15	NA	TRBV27	TGTGCCAGCAGTTTCTCGAGGAGGTCTAATGAAAAACTGTTTTTT	CASSFSRRSNEKLFF
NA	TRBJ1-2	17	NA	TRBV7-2	TGTGCCAGCAGCTTAGTGGCCAGTCCCTTAACTAACTATGGCTACACCTTC	CASSLVASPLTNYGYTF
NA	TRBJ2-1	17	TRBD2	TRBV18	TGTGCCAGCTCACCCCTTCGGACTAGCGGGAGGGACAATGAGCAGTTCTTC	CASSPLRTSGRDNEQFF
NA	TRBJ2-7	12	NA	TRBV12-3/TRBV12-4	TGTGCCAGCACTTATATACCGGGTGAGCAGTACTTC	CASTYIPGEQYF
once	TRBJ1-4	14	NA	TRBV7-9	TGTGCCAGCAGACCAACCGCGTATAATGAAAAACTGTTTTTT	CASRPTAYNEKLFF
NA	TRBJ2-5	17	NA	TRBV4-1	TGCGCCAGCAGCCACAATGTGTACGGGGTCGGGCAAGAGACCCAGTACTTC	CASSHNVYGVGQETQYF
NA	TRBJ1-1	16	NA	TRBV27	TGTGCCAGCAGTACGATGGACACATACCCGAACACTGAAGCTTTCTTT	CASSTMDTYPNTEAFF
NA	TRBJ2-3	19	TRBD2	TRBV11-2	TGTGCCAGCAGCTTAGATCAGACTAGCGGGGGAGCTAGCACAGATACGCAGTATTTT	CASSLDQTSGGASTDTQYF
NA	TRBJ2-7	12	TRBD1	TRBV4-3	TGCGCCAGCAGCCGGACAGGGGGCGAGCAGTACTTC	CASSRTGGEQYF
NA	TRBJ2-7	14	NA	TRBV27	TGTGCCAGCAGTTTAGCGAGAGTCTCCTACGAGCAGTACTTC	CASSLARVSYEQYF
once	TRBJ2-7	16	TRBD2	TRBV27	TGTGCCAGCAGCTCCCTTCGACTAGCTTTCTCCTACGAGCAGTACTTC	CASSSLRLAFSYEQYF
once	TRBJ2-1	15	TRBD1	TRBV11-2	TGTGCCAGCACCTCAGGGACAGTAGGTATGAATGAGCAGTTCTTC	CASTSGTVGMNEQFF
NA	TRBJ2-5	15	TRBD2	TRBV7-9	TGTGCCAGCAGCCGGACAGCGGGGGGGCCTGAGACCCAGTACTTC	CASSRTAGGPETQYF
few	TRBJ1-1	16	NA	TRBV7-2	TGTGCCAGCAGCTCCTCCCGACACTTCATGAACACTGAAGCTTTCTTT	CASSSSRHFMNTEAFF
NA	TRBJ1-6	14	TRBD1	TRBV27	TGTGCCAGCTTCCCCGGGACAGGGAATTCACCCCTCCACTTT	CASFPGTGNSPLHF
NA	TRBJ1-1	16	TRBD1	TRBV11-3	TGTGCCAGCAGCTTAGATGGACAGGGGCGCGGGACTGAAGCTTTCTTT	CASSLDGQGRGTEAFF
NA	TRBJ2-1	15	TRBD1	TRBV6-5	TGTGCCAGCAGCTCGACCGGGACAGGGCCTGGAAAGCAGTTCTTC	CASSSTGTGPGKQFF
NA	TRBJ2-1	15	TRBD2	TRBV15	TGTGCCACCCAACCGGGGGCTAGCGGGAGAAATGAGCAGTTCTTC	CATQPGASGRNEQFF
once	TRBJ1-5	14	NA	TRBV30	TGTGCCTGGAGTAACCCAGGCAACAATCAGCCCCAGCATTTT	CAWSNPGNNQPQHF
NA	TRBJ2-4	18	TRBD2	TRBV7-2	TGTGCCAGCAGCTTACGTGCGGGAGGTGGTGGTAATGAAAACATTCAGTACTTC	CASSLRAGGGGNENIQYF
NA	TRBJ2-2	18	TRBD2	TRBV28	TGTGCCAGCAGTTCGTGGCTAGCGGGGGGCACGAACACCGGGGAGCTGTTTTTT	CASSSWLAGGTNTGELFF
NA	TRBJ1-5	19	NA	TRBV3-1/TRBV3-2	TGTGCCAGCAGCCAAGATTATCCGGGACACCTCATGGGAGGGCAGCCCCAGCATTTT	CASSQDYPGHLMGGQPQHF
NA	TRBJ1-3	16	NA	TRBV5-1	TGCGCCAGCAGCGCGGGAGTCCAAGCGGGTGGAAACACCATATATTTT	CASSAGVQAGGNTIYF
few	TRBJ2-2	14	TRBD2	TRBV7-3	TGTGCCAGCAGCCTAACTACTAGCGCCGGGGAGCTGTTTTTT	CASSLTTSAGELFF
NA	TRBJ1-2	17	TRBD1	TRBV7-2	TGTGCCAGCAGCTTACGAACCGGACAGGGGGTGTTGGGAGGCTACACCTTC	CASSLRTGQGVLGGYTF
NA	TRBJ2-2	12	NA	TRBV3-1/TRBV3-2	TGTGCCAGCAGCCAAGGAGTCGGGGAGCTGTTTTTT	CASSQGVGELFF
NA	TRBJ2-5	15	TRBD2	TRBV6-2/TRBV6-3	TGTGCCAGCAGTAGGGGTAGCGGGGCGACGGAGACCCAGTACTTC	CASSRGSGATETQYF
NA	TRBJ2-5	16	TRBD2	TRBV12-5	TGTGCTAGTGGTTTTCTGGGACTAGAGGGTCCAGAGACCCAGTACTTC	CASGFLGLEGPETQYF
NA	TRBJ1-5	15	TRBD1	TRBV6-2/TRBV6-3	TGTGCCAGCAGTTCAGGACAGGGGGCTGGTCAGCCCCAGCATTTT	CASSSGQGAGQPQHF
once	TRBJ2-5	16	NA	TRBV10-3	TGTGCCATCAGTGAGTCGGCGGGGACAGATGGGGAGACCCAGTACTTC	CAISESAGTDGETQYF
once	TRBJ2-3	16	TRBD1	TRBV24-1	TGTGCCACCAGTGATTTGCAAGGGACAGCTACAGATACGCAGTATTTT	CATSDLQGTATDTQYF
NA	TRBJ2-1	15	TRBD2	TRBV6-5	TGTGCCAGCAGCTCCGGGACTAGCGGGAGCGATGAGCAGTTCTTC	CASSSGTSGSDEQFF
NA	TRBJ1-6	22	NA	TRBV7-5	TGTGCCAGAACATGCCGGGACAGCGGACCCCTGAGATCTTCTTCCTATAATTCACCCCTCCACTTT	CARTCRDSGPLRSSSYNSPLHF
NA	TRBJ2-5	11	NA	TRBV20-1	TGCAGTGCTAGTACGGGGGAGACCCAGTACTTC	CSASTGETQYF
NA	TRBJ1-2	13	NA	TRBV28	TGTGCCAGCACCCCCCGGGCAGGGGATGGCTACACCTTC	CASTPRAGDGYTF
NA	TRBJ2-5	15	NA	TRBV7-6	TGTGCCAGCAGCTTAATGATCGAGAGTCGAGAGACCCAGTACTTC	CASSLMIESRETQYF
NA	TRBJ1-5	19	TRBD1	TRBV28	TGTGCCAGCAGTTTATCAAGGACAGGGGGGGGATATAGCAATCAGCCCCAGCATTTT	CASSLSRTGGGYSNQPQHF
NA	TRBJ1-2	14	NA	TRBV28	TGTGCCAGCAGTGAGAGAGGGGGTAACTATGGCTACACCTTC	CASSERGGNYGYTF
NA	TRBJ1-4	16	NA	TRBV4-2	TGTGCCAGCAGCCAGATCCCGATAGGGCGGGATGAAAAACTGTTTTTT	CASSQIPIGRDEKLFF
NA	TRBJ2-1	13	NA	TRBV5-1	TGCGCCAGCAGCTTGGTTTACTACAATGAGCAGTTCTTC	CASSLVYYNEQFF
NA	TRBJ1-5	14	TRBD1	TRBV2	TGTGCCAGCAGTCCGGGACAGAGCAATCAGCCCCAGCATTTT	CASSPGQSNQPQHF
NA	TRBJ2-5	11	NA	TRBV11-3	TGTGCCAGCAGCTTACAGGAGACCCAGTACTTC	CASSLQETQYF
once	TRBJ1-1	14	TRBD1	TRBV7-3	TGTGCCAGCAGCGCCGGACAGGGTGCAACTGAAGCTTTCTTT	CASSAGQGATEAFF
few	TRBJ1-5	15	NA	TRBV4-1	TGCGCCAGCAGCCAGACCGGAGGGATTCATCAGCCCCAGCATTTT	CASSQTGGIHQPQHF
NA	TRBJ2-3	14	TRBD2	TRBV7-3	TGTGCCAGCGGGGGAGCGGGAGTGACAGATACGCAGTATTTT	CASGGAGVTDTQYF